The subject of this entry is one T cell receptor (beta chain). The sample originates from a study of blood T cell repertoires in COVID-19. Overall study: Material from acute and convalescent COVID-19 was sourced from the United States, Italy and Spain. Sources were T cells, B-cell-depleted T cells, or PBMCs; the material itself was cDNA or gDNA.

Original handling: Reference gene primer amplification in the assay estimated nucleated cell counts. Only in-frame clones appear in the TCRdb table, and some are missing; sequencing was by immunoSEQ multiplex PCR. V and J calls and clone size are given by that table; D and trimming were obtained from the DNA. The repertoire has 200,000 to 300,000 clones, about 88% of them found once; the top ten carry 4%. V dropped 4 bases and J dropped 2 bases, with 18 bases sitting between them. The V gene's germline CDR1 is LNHNV and CDR2 YYDKDF (reference sequence). This CDR3 has 17 residues. The specimen was peripheral blood. The chain has TRBV15 and TRBJ1-5; D possibly corresponds to TRBD1 (6 bases). The TCR sequence derives from a man aged 55 to 70 who had recovered from COVID-19. In nucleotides, the CDR3 is TGTGCCACCAGCACACGGGGGGGGCAGGTTGGCAATCAGCCCCAGCATTTT. This translates into CATSTRGGQVGNQPQHF.